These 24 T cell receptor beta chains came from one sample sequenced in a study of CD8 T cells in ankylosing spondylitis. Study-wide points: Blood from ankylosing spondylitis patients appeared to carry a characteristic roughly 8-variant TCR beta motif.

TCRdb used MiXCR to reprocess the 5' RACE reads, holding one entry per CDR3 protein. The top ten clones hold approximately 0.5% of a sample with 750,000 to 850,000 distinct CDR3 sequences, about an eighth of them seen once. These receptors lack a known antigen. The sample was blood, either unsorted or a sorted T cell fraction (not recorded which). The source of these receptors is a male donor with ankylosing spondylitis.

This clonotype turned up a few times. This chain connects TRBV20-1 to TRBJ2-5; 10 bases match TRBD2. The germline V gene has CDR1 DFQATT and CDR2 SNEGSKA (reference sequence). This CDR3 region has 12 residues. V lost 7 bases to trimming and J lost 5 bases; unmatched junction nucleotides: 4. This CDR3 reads CSGGLAIETQYF. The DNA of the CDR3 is TGCAGTGGGGGACTAGCGATCGAGACCCAGTACTTC.

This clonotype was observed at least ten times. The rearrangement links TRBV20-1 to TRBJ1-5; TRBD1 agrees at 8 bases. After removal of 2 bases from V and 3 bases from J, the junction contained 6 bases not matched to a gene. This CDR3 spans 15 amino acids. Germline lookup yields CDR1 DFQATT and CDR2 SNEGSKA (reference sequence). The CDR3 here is CSARHSGGPNQPQHF. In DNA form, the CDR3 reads TGCAGTGCTAGACATTCAGGGGGCCCCAATCAGCCCCAGCATTTT.

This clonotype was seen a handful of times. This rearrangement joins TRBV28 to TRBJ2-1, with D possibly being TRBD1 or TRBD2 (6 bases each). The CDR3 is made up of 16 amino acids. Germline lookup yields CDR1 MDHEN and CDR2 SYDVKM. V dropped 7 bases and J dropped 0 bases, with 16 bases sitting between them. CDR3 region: CASTPGDILSYNEQFF. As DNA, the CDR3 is TGTGCCAGCACCCCGGGGGACATCCTCTCCTACAATGAGCAGTTCTTC. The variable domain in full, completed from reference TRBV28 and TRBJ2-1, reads DVKVTQSSRYLVKRTGEKVFLECVQDMDHENMFWYRQDPGLGLRLIYFSYDVKMKEKGDIPEGYSVSREKKERFSLILESASTNQTSMYLCASTPGDILSYNEQFFGPGTRLTVL.

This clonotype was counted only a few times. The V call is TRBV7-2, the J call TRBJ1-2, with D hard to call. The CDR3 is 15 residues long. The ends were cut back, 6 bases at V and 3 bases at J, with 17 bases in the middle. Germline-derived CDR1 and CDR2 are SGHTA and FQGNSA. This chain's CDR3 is CASSNVLRGYYGYTF. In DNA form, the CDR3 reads TGTGCCAGCAGTAACGTCCTAAGAGGGTACTATGGCTACACCTTC.

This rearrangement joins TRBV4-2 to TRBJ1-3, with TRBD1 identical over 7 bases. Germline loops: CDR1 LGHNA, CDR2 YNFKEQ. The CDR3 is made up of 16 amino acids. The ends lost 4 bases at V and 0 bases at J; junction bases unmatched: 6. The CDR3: CASSLRTGDSGNTIYF. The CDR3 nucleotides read TGTGCCAGCAGCCTCCGGACAGGAGACTCTGGAAACACCATATATTTT.

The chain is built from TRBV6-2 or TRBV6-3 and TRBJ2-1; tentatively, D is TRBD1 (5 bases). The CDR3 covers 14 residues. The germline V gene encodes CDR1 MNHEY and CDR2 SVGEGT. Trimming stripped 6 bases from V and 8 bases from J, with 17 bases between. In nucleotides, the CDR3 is TGTGCCAGCAGCAGGGTCAGAGTAATTGATGAGCAGTTCTTC. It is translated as CASSRVRVIDEQFF.

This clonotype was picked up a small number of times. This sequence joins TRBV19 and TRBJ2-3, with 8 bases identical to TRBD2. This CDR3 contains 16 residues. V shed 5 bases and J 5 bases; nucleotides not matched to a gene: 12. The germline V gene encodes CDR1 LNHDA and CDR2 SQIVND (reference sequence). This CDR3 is CASSPWSGSMKDTQYF. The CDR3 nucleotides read TGTGCCAGTAGTCCCTGGAGCGGGAGTATGAAAGATACGCAGTATTTT.

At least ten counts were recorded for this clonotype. The CDR3 spells CSASWAVHEQFF. The CDR3 DNA sequence: TGCAGTGCTAGCTGGGCGGTGCATGAGCAGTTCTTC. The rearrangement joins TRBV20-1 to TRBJ2-1; D gene ambiguous. Trimming removed 3 bases from V and 8 bases from J, with 11 bases in between. CDR3 length: 12 amino acids. Germline loops: CDR1 DFQATT, CDR2 SNEGSKA (reference sequence).

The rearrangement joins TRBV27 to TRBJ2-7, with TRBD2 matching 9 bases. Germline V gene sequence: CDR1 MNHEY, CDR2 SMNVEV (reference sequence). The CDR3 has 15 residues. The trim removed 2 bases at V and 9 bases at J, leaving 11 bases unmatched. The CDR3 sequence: CASSLGVAGAAAQYF. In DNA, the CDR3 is TGTGCCAGCAGTTTAGGGGTAGCGGGAGCAGCAGCGCAGTACTTC.

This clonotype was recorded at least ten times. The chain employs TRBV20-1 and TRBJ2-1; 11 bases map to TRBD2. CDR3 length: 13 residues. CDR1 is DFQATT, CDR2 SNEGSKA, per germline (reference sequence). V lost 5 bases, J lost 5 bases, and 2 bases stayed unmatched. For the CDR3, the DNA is TGCAGTGCTCCGGGACTAGCGGACAATGAGCAGTTCTTC. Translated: CSAPGLADNEQFF.

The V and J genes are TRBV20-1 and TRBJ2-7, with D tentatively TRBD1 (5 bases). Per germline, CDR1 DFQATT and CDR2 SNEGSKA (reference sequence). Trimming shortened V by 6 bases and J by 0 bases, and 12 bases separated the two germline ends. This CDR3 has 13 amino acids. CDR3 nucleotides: TGCAGTGCGCCGGAAGGGGCCTCCTACGAGCAGTACTTC. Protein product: CSAPEGASYEQYF.

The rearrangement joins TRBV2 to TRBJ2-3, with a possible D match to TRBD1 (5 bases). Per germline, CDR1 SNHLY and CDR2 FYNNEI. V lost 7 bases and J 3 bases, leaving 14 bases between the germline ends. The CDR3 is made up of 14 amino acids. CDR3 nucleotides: TGTGCCAGCAAAAGGGGCGAAGGGACAGATACGCAGTATTTT. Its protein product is CASKRGEGTDTQYF.

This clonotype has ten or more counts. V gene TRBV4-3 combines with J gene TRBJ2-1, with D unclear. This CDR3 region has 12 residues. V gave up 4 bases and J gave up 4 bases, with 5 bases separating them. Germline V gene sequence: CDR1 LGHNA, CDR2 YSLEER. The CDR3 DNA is TGCGCCAGCAGCCGAAGGTACAATGAGCAGTTCTTC. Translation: CASSRRYNEQFF.

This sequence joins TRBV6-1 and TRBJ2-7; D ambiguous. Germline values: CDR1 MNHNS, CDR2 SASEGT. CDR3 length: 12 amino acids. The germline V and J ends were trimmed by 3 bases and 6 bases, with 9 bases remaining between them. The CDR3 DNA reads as TGTGCCAGCAGTGAGGGGATCAGCGAGCAGTACTTC. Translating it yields CASSEGISEQYF.

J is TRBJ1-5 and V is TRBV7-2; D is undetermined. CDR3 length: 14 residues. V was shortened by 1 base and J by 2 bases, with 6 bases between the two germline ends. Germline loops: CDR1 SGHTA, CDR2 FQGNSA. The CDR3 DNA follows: TGTGCCAGCAGCTTAGTATCACGCAATCAGCCCCAGCATTTT. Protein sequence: CASSLVSRNQPQHF.

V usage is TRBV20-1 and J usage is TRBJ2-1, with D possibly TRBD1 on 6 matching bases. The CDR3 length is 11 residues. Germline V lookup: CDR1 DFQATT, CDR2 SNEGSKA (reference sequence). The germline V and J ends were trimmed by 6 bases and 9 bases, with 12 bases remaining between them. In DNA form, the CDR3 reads TGCAGTGCCCTCAGGGGATCTGAGCAGTTCTTC. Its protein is CSALRGSEQFF.

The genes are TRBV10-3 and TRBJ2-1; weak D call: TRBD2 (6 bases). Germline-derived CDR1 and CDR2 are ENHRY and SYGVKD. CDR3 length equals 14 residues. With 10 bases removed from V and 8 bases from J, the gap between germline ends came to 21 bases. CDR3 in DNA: TGTGCCACCGCGGGACCGCCCAAAGGGGATGAGCAGTTCTTC. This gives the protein CATAGPPKGDEQFF.

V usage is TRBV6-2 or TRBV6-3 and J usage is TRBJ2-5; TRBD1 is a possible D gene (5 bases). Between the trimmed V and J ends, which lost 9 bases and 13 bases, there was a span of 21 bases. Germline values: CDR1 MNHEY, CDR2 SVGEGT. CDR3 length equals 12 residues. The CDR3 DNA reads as TGTGCCAGTTCGGAAAGTTTGGGGCCCGGGTACTTC. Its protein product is CASSESLGPGYF.

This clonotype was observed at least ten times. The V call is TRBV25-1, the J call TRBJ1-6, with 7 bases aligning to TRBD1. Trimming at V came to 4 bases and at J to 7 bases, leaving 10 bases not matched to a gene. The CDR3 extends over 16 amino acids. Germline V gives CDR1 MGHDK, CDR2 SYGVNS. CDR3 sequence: CASSALVGGWNSPLHF. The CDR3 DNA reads TGTGCCAGCAGTGCGCTTGTAGGGGGCTGGAATTCACCCCTCCACTTT.

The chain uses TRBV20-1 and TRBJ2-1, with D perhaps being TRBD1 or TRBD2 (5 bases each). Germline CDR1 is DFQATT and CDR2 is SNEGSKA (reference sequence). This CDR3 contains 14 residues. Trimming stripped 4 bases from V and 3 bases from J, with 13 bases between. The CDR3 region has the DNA TGCAGTGCTATTCGGGGCAGTCTCTACAATGAGCAGTTCTTC. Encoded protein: CSAIRGSLYNEQFF.

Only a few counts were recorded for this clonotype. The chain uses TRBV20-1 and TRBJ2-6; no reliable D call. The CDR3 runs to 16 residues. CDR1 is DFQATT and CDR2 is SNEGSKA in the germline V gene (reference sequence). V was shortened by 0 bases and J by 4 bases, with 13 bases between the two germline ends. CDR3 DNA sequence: TGCAGTGCTAGAGATCTCTTGGGAAGCGGGGCCAACGTCCTGACTTTC. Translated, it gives CSARDLLGSGANVLTF.

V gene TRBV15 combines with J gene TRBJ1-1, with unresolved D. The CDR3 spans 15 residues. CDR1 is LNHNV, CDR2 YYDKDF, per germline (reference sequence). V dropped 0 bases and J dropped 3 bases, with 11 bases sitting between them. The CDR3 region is CATSRDGQAYTEAFF. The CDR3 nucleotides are TGTGCCACCAGCAGAGATGGGCAGGCTTACACTGAAGCTTTCTTT.

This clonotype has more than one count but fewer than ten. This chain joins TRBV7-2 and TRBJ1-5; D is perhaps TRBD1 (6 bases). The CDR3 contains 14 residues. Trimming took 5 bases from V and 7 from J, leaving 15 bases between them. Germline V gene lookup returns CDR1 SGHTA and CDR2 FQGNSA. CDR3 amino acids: CASSPGLRGQPQHF. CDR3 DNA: TGTGCCAGCAGCCCTGGCTTAAGGGGGCAGCCCCAGCATTTT.

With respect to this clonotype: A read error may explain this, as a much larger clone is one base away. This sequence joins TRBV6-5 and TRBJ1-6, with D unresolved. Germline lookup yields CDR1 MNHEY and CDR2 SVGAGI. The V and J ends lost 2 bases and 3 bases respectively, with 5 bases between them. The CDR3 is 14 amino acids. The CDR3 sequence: CASSYRDYNSPLHF. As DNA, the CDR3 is TGTGCCAGCAGTTACAGGGACTATAATTCACCCCTCCACTTT.